These 24 T cell receptor beta chains originate from one sample sequenced in a study of T cell repertoires in cytomegalovirus infection. TCRdb redid the calling of the reads with MiXCR, one entry per CDR3 protein. The repertoire holds 160,000 or so distinct CDR3 sequences, with less than 25% as singletons. Sequencing was done on a sample of PBMCs. The receptors shown here come from a human donor in good health (CMV status not recorded). Some clones in this sample may be carry-over from other donors' samples.

CDR3 bases: TGTGCCAGCAGCTTTACAGGGGACTTGAATGGCTACACCTTC. The encoded protein is CASSFTGDLNGYTF. The V call is TRBV5-5, the J call TRBJ1-2; TRBD1 aligns across 7 bases. V shed 2 bases and J 6 bases; nucleotides not matched to a gene: 7. This CDR3 has 14 amino acids. Germline CDR1 is SGHKS and CDR2 is YYEKEE (reference sequence). The complete variable domain, with remaining parts taken from reference TRBV5-5 and TRBJ1-2, reads DAGVTQSPTHLIKTRGQQVTLRCSPISGHKSVSWYQQVLGQGPQFIFQYYEKEERGRGNFPDRFSARQFPNYSSELNVNALLLGDSALYLCASSFTGDLNGYTFGSGTRLTVV.

The chain uses TRBV5-1 and TRBJ2-1; D is ambiguous. The V and J ends lost 5 bases and 0 bases respectively, with 9 bases between them. The CDR3 sequence is 14 residues long. Germline V gives CDR1 SGHRS, CDR2 YFSETQ. CDR3 sequence: CASRRVSSYNEQFF. The CDR3 coding sequence is TGCGCCAGCAGAAGGGTTAGCTCCTACAATGAGCAGTTCTTC.

This clonotype was seen a handful of times. The gene calls are TRBV7-2 and TRBJ1-4; D is uncertain. The CDR3 has 13 residues. Germline CDR1 is SGHTA and CDR2 is FQGNSA. Trimming left V 3 bases short and J 6 bases short, with 8 bases between. CDR3 loop: CASSFQRDEKLFF. In nucleotides, the CDR3 is TGTGCCAGCAGCTTTCAAAGGGATGAAAAACTGTTTTTT.

This clonotype was observed a handful of times. J is TRBJ2-2 and V is TRBV28; tentatively, D is TRBD2 (6 bases). V was clipped by 1 base and J by 2 bases, with 14 bases between them. The CDR3 contains 17 residues. Germline CDR1 and CDR2: MDHEN and SYDVKM. CDR3: CASSLSAGLLNTGELFF. In DNA, the CDR3 is TGTGCCAGCAGTTTATCTGCGGGACTTTTAAACACCGGGGAGCTGTTTTTT.

V is TRBV25-1 and J is TRBJ1-3; 8 bases map to TRBD1. Germline CDR1 MGHDK, CDR2 SYGVNS. The V and J ends lost 4 bases and 4 bases, in that order; junction bases with no gene match: 6. This CDR3 is built from 15 residues. CDR3: CASSADRGSGNTIYF. As DNA, the CDR3 is TGTGCCAGCAGTGCAGACAGGGGATCCGGAAACACCATATATTTT. Full variable domain (rest looked up from reference TRBV25-1 and TRBJ1-3): EADIYQTPRYLVIGTGKKITLECSQTMGHDKMYWYQQDPGMELHLIHYSYGVNSTEKGDLSSESTVSRIRTEHFPLTLESARPSHTSQYLCASSADRGSGNTIYFGEGSWLTVV.

The genes are TRBV5-1 and TRBJ2-3, with 10 bases fitting TRBD2. The ends lost 4 bases at V and 4 bases at J; junction bases unmatched: 9. The germline CDR1 and CDR2 sequences are SGHRS and YFSETQ. The CDR3 is made up of 16 amino acids. This CDR3 is CASSKASGSSSDTQYF. In DNA form, the CDR3 reads TGCGCCAGCAGCAAAGCTAGCGGGAGTTCATCAGATACGCAGTATTTT.

This clonotype has only a few counts. This chain connects TRBV2 to TRBJ1-1; D gene uncertain. V was pared by 7 bases and J by 0 bases, with 12 bases between. The CDR3 length is 14 residues. Germline V gives CDR1 SNHLY, CDR2 FYNNEI. In DNA form, the CDR3 reads TGTGCCAGCACCGAACTACAGATGAACACTGAAGCTTTCTTT. Translating it yields CASTELQMNTEAFF. Combining the CDR3 with reference TRBV2 and TRBJ1-1 gives the whole variable domain EPEVTQTPSHQVTQMGQEVILRCVPISNHLYFYWYRQILGQKVEFLVSFYNNEISEKSEIFDDQFSVERPDGSNFTLKIRSTKLEDSAMYFCASTELQMNTEAFFGQGTRLTVV.

This clonotype was recorded many times. V is TRBV7-2 and J is TRBJ2-7; 12 positions agree with TRBD1. Germline V gene sequence: CDR1 SGHTA, CDR2 FQGNSA. The CDR3 runs to 16 residues. V trimming: 1 base; J trimming: 4 bases; junction bases outside the gene matches: 5. The CDR3 region is CASSLVGTGGGYEQYF. CDR3 DNA: TGTGCCAGCAGCTTAGTAGGGACAGGGGGCGGATACGAGCAGTACTTC.

The gene calls are TRBV29-1 and TRBJ1-2; 7 nucleotides line up with TRBD1. CDR1 is SQVTM, CDR2 ANQGSEA, per germline. With V trimmed by 3 bases and J by 5 bases, 6 bases remained unmatched. This CDR3 comprises 13 residues. Here the CDR3 reads CSVDTGVEYGYTF. The CDR3 coding sequence is TGCAGCGTTGATACAGGGGTTGAGTATGGCTACACCTTC.

This clonotype was recorded at least ten times. This sequence joins TRBV7-8 and TRBJ2-4; perhaps TRBD1 as D (5 bases). V lost 1 base, J lost 0 bases, and 16 bases lay in between. There are 18 residues in the CDR3. From germline, CDR1 is SGHVS and CDR2 FQNEAQ. CDR3 loop: CASSLGVRGPLAKNIQYF. CDR3 nucleotide sequence: TGTGCCAGCAGCTTAGGAGTTAGGGGTCCTCTAGCCAAAAACATTCAGTACTTC.

This clonotype was counted only a few times. The chain has TRBV2 and TRBJ1-2; TRBD1 might be the D (6 bases). This CDR3 is built from 15 residues. V was cut by 6 bases and J by 4 bases, with 18 bases left in between. Germline CDR1 is SNHLY and CDR2 is FYNNEI. The CDR3 region is CASREGGRQIYGYTF. The CDR3 coding sequence is TGTGCCAGCAGGGAGGGGGGACGGCAAATCTATGGCTACACCTTC. Complete variable domain (other parts from reference TRBV2 and TRBJ1-2): EPEVTQTPSHQVTQMGQEVILRCVPISNHLYFYWYRQILGQKVEFLVSFYNNEISEKSEIFDDQFSVERPDGSNFTLKIRSTKLEDSAMYFCASREGGRQIYGYTFGSGTRLTVV.

This clonotype was seen repeatedly, ten times or more. The V gene is TRBV11-2, the J gene TRBJ1-6, with D hard to call. Germline loops: CDR1 SGHAT, CDR2 FQNNGV. CDR3 length: 14 amino acids. V was clipped by 5 bases and J by 6 bases, with 11 bases between them. DNA for the CDR3: TGTGCCAGCAGCCAGCTTATATTTAATTCACCCCTCCACTTT. It translates to CASSQLIFNSPLHF.

The chain carries TRBV29-1 and TRBJ2-5; 8 positions match TRBD1. V shed 7 bases, J shed 9 bases, and the junction held 10 bases outside the gene matches. CDR3 size: 12 residues. Germline CDR1 reads SQVTM; CDR2 reads ANQGSEA. CDR3 sequence reads: CSAWGQDWAQYF. Written as DNA, the CDR3 is TGCAGCGCTTGGGGACAGGACTGGGCCCAGTACTTC.

This clonotype was seen a few times. The chain joins TRBV7-8 to TRBJ1-5; D is possibly TRBD1 (5 bases). Germline V gene sequence: CDR1 SGHVS, CDR2 FQNEAQ. Trimming removed 2 bases at V and 7 bases at J, with 18 bases between. This CDR3 contains 16 residues. CDR3 bases: TGTGCCAGCAGCTTAAAAGCAGGGTCAATGGGCCAGCCCCAGCATTTT. It yields the protein CASSLKAGSMGQPQHF.

This chain uses TRBV12-3 or TRBV12-4 with TRBJ1-5; TRBD1 matches at 7 bases. The CDR3 runs 15 residues. V was clipped by 2 bases and J by 7 bases; unmatched bases: 8. The CDR3 DNA sequence: TGTGCCAGCAGTTTAAAAGGGTTCAGGGGGCAGCCCCAGCATTTT. This gives the protein CASSLKGFRGQPQHF.

A note on this clonotype: One end of the junction fails to match germline, which may point to a read error. V usage is TRBV12-3 or TRBV12-4 and J usage is TRBJ2-5; the D is unclear. CDR3 length: 12 residues. In nucleotides, the CDR3 is TGTGCCAGCAGTTTTTATAGGAAGACCCATTACTTC. As protein: CASSFYRKTHYF.

This clonotype appeared a few times. The V and J genes are TRBV23-1 and TRBJ1-6, with 7 bases lining up with TRBD1. TRBV23-1 is designated an ORF whose function remains uncertain. The CDR3 contains 20 residues. V lost 0 bases and J lost 4; bases outside the gene matches: 15. The CDR3 protein is CASSQSGQLTPKIYNSPLHF. The CDR3 nucleotides are TGCGCCAGCAGTCAATCGGGACAGCTCACACCAAAGATATATAATTCACCCCTCCACTTT.

The rearrangement uses TRBV19 and TRBJ2-2; D perhaps matches TRBD1 (5 bases). Trimming took off 5 bases at V and 0 bases at J, with 10 bases between the two ends. The CDR3 extends over 15 amino acids. CDR1 is LNHDA and CDR2 is SQIVND in the germline V gene (reference sequence). Here the CDR3 DNA reads TGTGCCAGTAGTGACAGACCCACGAACACCGGGGAGCTGTTTTTT. Encoded protein: CASSDRPTNTGELFF.

The chain couples TRBV18 to TRBJ2-7; D is uncertain. There are 15 residues in the CDR3. Trimming took 3 bases from V and 3 from J, leaving 15 bases between them. Germline loops: CDR1 KGHSH, CDR2 LQKENI. CDR3 in DNA: TGTGCCAGCTCACCTAGTGCTGCGGCCAGCTACGAGCAGTACTTC. This sequence encodes CASSPSAAASYEQYF. The entire variable domain, with the rest obtained from reference TRBV18 and TRBJ2-7, is as follows: NAGVMQNPRHLVRRRGQEARLRCSPMKGHSHVYWYRQLPEEGLKFMVYLQKENIIDESGMPKERFSAEFPKEGPSILRIQQVVRGDSAAYFCASSPSAAASYEQYFGPGTRLTVT.

This clonotype showed up many times. The chain has TRBV20-1 and TRBJ2-1; TRBD1 might be the D (7 bases). V dropped 6 bases and J dropped 3 bases, with 24 bases sitting between them. This CDR3 spans 17 amino acids. The germline V gene encodes CDR1 DFQATT and CDR2 SNEGSKA (reference sequence). Written as DNA, the CDR3 is TGCAGTGCCCCTTCTAGTAGTCAGGGGGGCTTCTACAATGAGCAGTTCTTC. Translating it yields CSAPSSSQGGFYNEQFF.

This clonotype was observed a few times. The rearrangement links TRBV6-8 to TRBJ2-7, with 9 bases fitting TRBD2. This CDR3 contains 14 residues. After removal of 6 bases from V and 5 bases from J, the junction contained 8 bases not matched to a gene. CDR1 is MNHGY, CDR2 SAAAGT, per germline. The CDR3 DNA reads as TGTGCCAGCAGCACGATAAGCGGGAGGCACGAGCAGTACTTC. Translation: CASSTISGRHEQYF.

Points on this clonotype: Its ends do not fully match the called genes, so a read error is possible. The gene calls are TRBV4-1 and TRBJ2-7; D uncertain. CDR1 MGHRA and CDR2 YSYEKL come from the germline V gene. The CDR3 is made up of 17 amino acids. CDR3 nucleotides: TGCGCCAACAGCCAAGATAAGGGTGAAGGCAGCAAGTATGAGCAGTACTTC. Its translation is CANSQDKGEGSKYEQYF.

V and J are TRBV12-3 or TRBV12-4 and TRBJ1-6; 9 nucleotides match TRBD1. Germline trimming cut 5 bases from V and 10 bases from J; bases unmatched to any gene: 9. The CDR3 extends over 15 amino acids. In DNA, the CDR3 is TGTGCCAGCAGTCAAATCGGGACAGGGCGATCACCCCTCCACTTT. Translated, it gives CASSQIGTGRSPLHF.

The J gene is TRBJ2-5, the V gene TRBV7-2, with 10 bases that match TRBD1. CDR1 and CDR2 (germline): SGHTA, FQGNSA. The CDR3 runs to 15 residues. V gave up 5 bases and J gave up 2 bases; unmatched junction bases: 5. CDR3 sequence (DNA): TGTGCCAGCAGCGTCGACAGGGGGCGGCAAGAGACCCAGTACTTC. Translating gives CASSVDRGRQETQYF.